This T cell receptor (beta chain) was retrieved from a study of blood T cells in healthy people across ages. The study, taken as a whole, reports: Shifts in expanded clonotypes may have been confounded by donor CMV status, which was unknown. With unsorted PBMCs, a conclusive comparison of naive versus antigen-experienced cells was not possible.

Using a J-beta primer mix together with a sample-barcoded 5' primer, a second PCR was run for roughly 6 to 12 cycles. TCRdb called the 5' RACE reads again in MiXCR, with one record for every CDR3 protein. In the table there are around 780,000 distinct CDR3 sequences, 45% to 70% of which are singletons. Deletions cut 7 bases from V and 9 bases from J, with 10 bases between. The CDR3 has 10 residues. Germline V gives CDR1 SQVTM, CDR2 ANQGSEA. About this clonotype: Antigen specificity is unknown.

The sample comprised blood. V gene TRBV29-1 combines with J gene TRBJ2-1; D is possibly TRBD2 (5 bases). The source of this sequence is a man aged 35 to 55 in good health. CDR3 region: CSALDSEQFF. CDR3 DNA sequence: TGCAGCGCCTTGGACTCTGAGCAGTTCTTC.